This T cell receptor (beta chain) was sequenced for a study of regulatory T cells in long-lasting Graves disease. The time point was: newly diagnosed GD, antithyroid drugs for less than 3 months. PBMCs were the source of the RNA used for TCR sequencing. The authors diagnosed Graves' disease using American Thyroid Association guidelines. V was shortened by 2 bases and J by 7 bases, with 11 bases between the two germline ends. CDR3 length equals 13 residues. Germline CDR1 MNHNS, CDR2 SASEGT. TCR beta libraries were built with iRepertoire HTBI primers and Arm-PCR of CDR3 regions. TCRdb processed the multiplex PCR reads anew with MiXCR; each CDR3 protein has one entry. The sample includes approximately 230,000 distinct CDR3 sequences, approximately 20% of them seen just once.

The chain combines TRBV6-1 with TRBJ1-2; D remains unclear. This sequence was found in a female donor with Graves disease. The material was peripheral blood mononuclear cells (PBMCs), obtained at new diagnosis, from a patient treated with antithyroid drugs. The CDR3 sequence is CASSELNGSGYTF. Written as DNA, the CDR3 is TGTGCCAGCAGTGAACTTAACGGGAGTGGCTACACCTTC.